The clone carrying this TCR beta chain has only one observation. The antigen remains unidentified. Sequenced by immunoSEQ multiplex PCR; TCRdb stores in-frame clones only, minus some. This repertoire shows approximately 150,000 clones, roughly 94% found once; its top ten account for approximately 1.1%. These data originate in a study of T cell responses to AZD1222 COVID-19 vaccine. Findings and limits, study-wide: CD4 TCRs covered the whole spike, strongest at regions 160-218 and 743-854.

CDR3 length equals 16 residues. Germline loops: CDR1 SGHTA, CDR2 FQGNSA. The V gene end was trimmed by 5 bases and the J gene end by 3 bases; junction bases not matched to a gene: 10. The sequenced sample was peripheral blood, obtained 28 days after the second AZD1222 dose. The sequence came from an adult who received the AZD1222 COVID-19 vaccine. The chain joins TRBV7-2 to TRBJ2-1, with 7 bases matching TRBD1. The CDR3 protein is CASSAQGFKYYNEQFF. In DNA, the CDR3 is TGTGCCAGCAGCGCACAGGGGTTTAAGTACTACAATGAGCAGTTCTTC. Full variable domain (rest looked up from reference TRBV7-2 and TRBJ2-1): GAGVSQSPSNKVTEKGKDVELRCDPISGHTALYWYRQSLGQGLEFLIYFQGNSAPDKSGLPSDRFSAERTGGSVSTLTIQRTQQEDSAVYLCASSAQGFKYYNEQFFGPGTRLTVL.